The next 25 T cell receptor beta chains were all read from a single sample in a study of blood T cell repertoires in COVID-19. Assay used: immunoSEQ multiplex PCR; TCRdb lists only in-frame clones, some missing. The repertoire holds roughly 300,000 clones, with around 86% as singletons. Sequencing was performed on PBMCs or T cells enriched from blood (not recorded which). Receptors were obtained from a middle-aged woman with acute COVID-19.

The rearrangement uses TRBV9 and TRBJ2-7; 13 bases are shared with TRBD2. The CDR3 covers 14 residues. The trim removed 4 bases at V and 6 bases at J, leaving 4 bases unmatched. In germline, CDR1 is SGDLS, CDR2 YYNGEE. The CDR3 here is CASSTLAGGGEQYF. The CDR3 bases are TGTGCCAGCAGCACACTAGCGGGAGGGGGCGAGCAGTACTTC. Complete variable domain (other parts from reference TRBV9 and TRBJ2-7): DSGVTQTPKHLITATGQRVTLRCSPRSGDLSVYWYQQSLDQGLQFLIQYYNGEERAKGNILERFSAQQFPDLHSELNLSSLELGDSALYFCASSTLAGGGEQYFGPGTRLTVT.

V is TRBV2 and J is TRBJ2-7, with 12 bases that match TRBD1. This CDR3 contains 18 residues. The J segment lost 5 bases and the V segment lost 4 bases, leaving 15 bases of the junction unmatched. Per germline, CDR1 SNHLY and CDR2 FYNNEI. The CDR3 reads CASSGLVHEGQGANEQYF. The DNA of the CDR3 is TGTGCCAGCAGTGGATTAGTCCATGAGGGACAGGGGGCCAACGAGCAGTACTTC.

The rearrangement uses TRBV7-9 and TRBJ2-7; TRBD1 is a possible D gene (6 bases). CDR1 is SEHNR and CDR2 is FQNEAQ in the germline V gene (reference sequence). The CDR3 is made up of 15 amino acids. Trimming took off 1 base at V and 3 bases at J, with 13 bases between the two ends. This CDR3 reads CASSLGGRRGYEQYF. CDR3 nucleotides: TGTGCCAGCAGCTTAGGGGGGCGGAGAGGCTACGAGCAGTACTTC.

The V and J genes are TRBV5-4 and TRBJ1-3; perhaps TRBD1 as D (5 bases). The CDR3 contains 14 residues. Germline CDR1 is SGHNT and CDR2 is YYREEE (reference sequence). The V end lost 4 bases, the J end lost 2 bases, and 10 bases lay between the germline ends. The CDR3 bases are TGTGCCAGCAGCCTCGGGGGTACTGGAAACACCATATATTTT. Its translation is CASSLGGTGNTIYF.

The rearrangement joins TRBV9 to TRBJ2-5; 8 positions match TRBD2. Trimming cost V 0 bases and J 4 bases; bases outside gene matches: 11. The CDR3 totals 17 residues. Germline CDR1 reads SGDLS; CDR2 reads YYNGEE. CDR3 coding DNA: TGTGCCAGCAGCGTAGGGAATAGCGGGATTGGAGGAGAGACCCAGTACTTC. It is translated as CASSVGNSGIGGETQYF.

The J gene is TRBJ1-1, the V gene TRBV18, with a possible D match to TRBD1 (6 bases). In germline, CDR1 is KGHSH, CDR2 LQKENI. The length of the CDR3 is 15 residues. The germline V and J ends were trimmed by 3 bases and 2 bases, with 13 bases remaining between them. For the CDR3, the DNA is TGTGCCAGCTCACCGAGGACAGAGATAAACACTGAAGCTTTCTTT. Translation: CASSPRTEINTEAFF.

The genes are TRBV6-5 and TRBJ2-7, with D maybe TRBD1 (6 bases). V lost 0 bases and J lost 1, with 10 bases in between. CDR1 is MNHEY, CDR2 SVGAGI, per germline. This CDR3 spans 15 amino acids. The CDR3, as DNA: TGTGCCAGCAGTTACTCGGCAGGGACATCCTACGAGCAGTACTTC. This translates into CASSYSAGTSYEQYF.

The chain is built from TRBV6-5 and TRBJ2-7; D perhaps matches TRBD1 (5 bases). Germline CDR1 reads MNHEY; CDR2 reads SVGAGI. There are 15 residues in the CDR3. Deletions cut 2 bases from V and 1 base from J, with 12 bases between. The CDR3 is CASSYGYSGSYEQYF. DNA for the CDR3: TGTGCCAGCAGTTACGGATACTCAGGGTCCTACGAGCAGTACTTC.

The V gene is TRBV27, the J gene TRBJ1-2; unclear D gene. V dropped 5 bases and J dropped 5 bases, with 18 bases sitting between them. The CDR3 consists of 15 residues. CDR1 and CDR2 from the germline V gene are MNHEY and SMNVEV (reference sequence). DNA for the CDR3: TGTGCCAGCAGTCCCTCCCCTTCAACAGTTTATGGCTACACCTTC. Its protein product is CASSPSPSTVYGYTF.

In this sample, this clone turned up once. This sequence joins TRBV5-1 and TRBJ2-7; TRBD1 might be the D (5 bases). Deletions cut 0 bases from V and 0 bases from J, with 7 bases between. Per the germline V gene, CDR1 is SGHRS and CDR2 is YFSETQ. The CDR3 is 14 amino acids. The CDR3 loop is CASSLEGASYEQYF. CDR3 sequence (DNA): TGCGCCAGCAGCTTGGAAGGGGCCTCCTACGAGCAGTACTTC.

The gene calls are TRBV7-2 and TRBJ1-5; 8 bases line up with TRBD1. Losses at the gene ends were 2 bases for V and 6 bases for J; bases not matched to a gene: 6. CDR1 and CDR2 from the germline V gene are SGHTA and FQGNSA. The CDR3 is made up of 15 amino acids. The CDR3 sequence is CASSLQGAPSQPQHF. The CDR3 region has the DNA TGTGCCAGCAGCTTACAGGGGGCGCCCAGTCAGCCCCAGCATTTT.

The genes are TRBV19 and TRBJ2-3; D may be TRBD1 (6 bases). V lost 3 bases and J 2 bases, leaving 9 bases between the germline ends. Germline CDR1 is LNHDA and CDR2 is SQIVND (reference sequence). The CDR3 consists of 14 residues. The CDR3 DNA is TGTGCCAGTAGTATGGGGGACACCACAGATACGCAGTATTTT. The encoded protein is CASSMGDTTDTQYF.

The gene calls are TRBV7-9 and TRBJ1-2; 7 nucleotides align to TRBD1. Germline CDR1 is SEHNR and CDR2 is FQNEAQ (reference sequence). This CDR3 is 14 amino acids long. The V segment lost 3 bases and the J segment 6 bases; nucleotides outside the gene matches: 7. This CDR3 is CASSLSTGVHGYTF. Here the CDR3 DNA reads TGTGCCAGCAGCTTGTCAACAGGGGTGCATGGCTACACCTTC.

V gene TRBV6-1 combines with J gene TRBJ2-3; 11 bases agree with TRBD2. The CDR3 runs to 17 residues. The germline V gene encodes CDR1 MNHNS and CDR2 SASEGT. J was trimmed by 0 bases and V by 4 bases; bases with no gene match: 6. CDR3 protein: CASSVLAGATSTDTQYF. The CDR3 DNA follows: TGTGCCAGCAGTGTACTAGCGGGAGCTACTAGCACAGATACGCAGTATTTT.

The J gene is TRBJ2-3, the V gene TRBV4-1, with D perhaps TRBD2 (6 bases). Germline V lookup: CDR1 MGHRA, CDR2 YSYEKL. Between the trimmed V and J ends, which lost 4 bases and 4 bases, there was a span of 12 bases. The CDR3 sequence is 14 residues long. CDR3 amino acids: CASSLGLLPDTQYF. DNA of the CDR3: TGCGCCAGCAGCCTCGGACTACTGCCAGATACGCAGTATTTT.

The J gene is TRBJ2-1, the V gene TRBV9, with D perhaps matching TRBD1 (5 bases). This CDR3 spans 13 amino acids. Germline V gives CDR1 SGDLS, CDR2 YYNGEE. V lost 3 bases, J lost 4 bases, and 8 bases lay in between. The CDR3 loop is CASSERQYNEQFF. CDR3 in DNA: TGTGCCAGCAGCGAACGACAGTACAATGAGCAGTTCTTC. The full variable domain, with the rest looked up from reference TRBV9 and TRBJ2-1, is DSGVTQTPKHLITATGQRVTLRCSPRSGDLSVYWYQQSLDQGLQFLIQYYNGEERAKGNILERFSAQQFPDLHSELNLSSLELGDSALYFCASSERQYNEQFFGPGTRLTVL.

The genes are TRBV5-1 and TRBJ1-5; unclear D gene. Germline loops: CDR1 SGHRS, CDR2 YFSETQ. This CDR3 region has 15 residues. Trimming pared 4 bases from V and 2 bases from J, leaving 13 bases between. The CDR3 DNA is TGCGCCAGCAGCCAACAGCCAGGCGGCAATCAGCCCCAGCATTTT. Translated: CASSQQPGGNQPQHF.

The V call is TRBV19, the J call TRBJ1-3, with D uncertain. Germline V gives CDR1 LNHDA, CDR2 SQIVND (reference sequence). Trimming cost V 5 bases and J 4 bases, with 15 bases left between them. This CDR3 region has 15 residues. This chain's CDR3 is CASSALAGLGNTIYF. For the CDR3, the DNA is TGTGCCAGTAGTGCCCTCGCAGGTCTCGGAAACACCATATATTTT.

This chain uses TRBV6-2 or TRBV6-3 with TRBJ1-3; D unresolved. V was shortened by 2 bases and J by 0 bases, with 11 bases between the two germline ends. The CDR3 loop spans 16 amino acids. Germline loops: CDR1 MNHEY, CDR2 SVGEGT. CDR3 DNA sequence: TGTGCCAGCAGTTACCCCGAGGATTACTCTGGAAACACCATATATTTT. It is translated as CASSYPEDYSGNTIYF.

This clone was counted only a few times. This CDR3 reads CASSLRGLGDQYF. CDR3 DNA sequence: TGTGCCAGCAGTCTCCGGGGTCTGGGCGACCAGTACTTC. This sequence joins TRBV3-1 (or the pseudogene TRBV3-2) and TRBJ2-5; a possible D gene is TRBD2 (5 bases). This CDR3 spans 13 amino acids. The germline V gene encodes CDR1 LGHDT and CDR2 YNNKEL (reference sequence). The V end was cut by 6 bases, the J end by 10 bases, with 18 bases between.

V gene TRBV4-3 combines with J gene TRBJ1-6; D is ambiguous. Germline values: CDR1 LGHNA, CDR2 YSLEER. The V and J ends lost 4 bases and 1 base respectively, with 5 bases between them. This CDR3 comprises 14 residues. The CDR3 DNA reads as TGCGCCAGCAGCCCGCAGTCCTATAATTCACCCCTCCACTTT. It yields the protein CASSPQSYNSPLHF.

J is TRBJ2-7 and V is TRBV9, with unresolved D. From germline, CDR1 is SGDLS and CDR2 YYNGEE. Trimming took off 4 bases at V and 4 bases at J, with 18 bases between the two ends. This CDR3 comprises 15 residues. This CDR3 reads CASSIGPSPTYEQYF. The DNA for the CDR3 is TGTGCCAGCAGCATTGGGCCGAGCCCCACTTACGAGCAGTACTTC.

CDR3: CASSYGGGQSSYNSPLHF. The CDR3 bases are TGTGCCAGCAGTTACGGTGGGGGCCAAAGCTCCTATAATTCACCCCTCCACTTT. V is TRBV6-2 or TRBV6-3 and J is TRBJ1-6, with a possible D match to TRBD1 (6 bases). The germline V and J ends were trimmed by 2 bases and 0 bases, with 14 bases remaining between them. CDR1 and CDR2 from the germline V gene are MNHEY and SVGEGT. CDR3 size: 18 residues.

J is TRBJ1-6 and V is TRBV15; D not certain. Trimming took off 2 bases at V and 10 bases at J, with 6 bases between the two ends. The germline V gene encodes CDR1 LNHNV and CDR2 YYDKDF (reference sequence). CDR3 length: 12 residues. The CDR3 here is CATSRTESPLHF. The DNA of the CDR3 is TGTGCCACCAGCAGAACGGAGTCACCCCTCCACTTT.

V is TRBV18 and J is TRBJ2-6, with D unclear. The CDR3 has 15 amino acids. CDR1 and CDR2 (germline): KGHSH, LQKENI. V was cut by 6 bases and J by 3 bases, with 12 bases left in between. The CDR3: CASSQIVGGANVLTF. For the CDR3, the DNA is TGTGCCAGCTCCCAAATAGTTGGTGGGGCCAACGTCCTGACTTTC.